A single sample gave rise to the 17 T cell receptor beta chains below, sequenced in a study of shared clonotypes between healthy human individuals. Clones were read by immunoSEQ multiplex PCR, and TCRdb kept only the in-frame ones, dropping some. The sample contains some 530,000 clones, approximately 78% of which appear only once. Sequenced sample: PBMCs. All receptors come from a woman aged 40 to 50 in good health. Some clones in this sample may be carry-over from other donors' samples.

The DNA of the CDR3 is TGTGCCAGCAAAAAACTAGCGGGAGGGCCCGGCACAGATACGCAGTATTTT. It codes for CASKKLAGGPGTDTQYF. The chain joins TRBV28 to TRBJ2-3; 13 bases agree with TRBD2. Unmatched junction bases numbered 8, after V lost 7 bases and J lost 1 base. The CDR3 has 17 amino acids. Germline loops: CDR1 MDHEN, CDR2 SYDVKM. The full variable domain, rest sourced from reference TRBV28 and TRBJ2-3, is DVKVTQSSRYLVKRTGEKVFLECVQDMDHENMFWYRQDPGLGLRLIYFSYDVKMKEKGDIPEGYSVSREKKERFSLILESASTNQTSMYLCASKKLAGGPGTDTQYFGPGTRLTVL.

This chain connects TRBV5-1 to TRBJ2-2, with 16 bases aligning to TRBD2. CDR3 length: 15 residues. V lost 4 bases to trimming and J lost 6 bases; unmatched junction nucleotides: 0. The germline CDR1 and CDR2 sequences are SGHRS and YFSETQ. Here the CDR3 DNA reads TGCGCCAGCAGCGGGACTAGCGGGAGGGCCGGGGAGCTGTTTTTT. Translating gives CASSGTSGRAGELFF.

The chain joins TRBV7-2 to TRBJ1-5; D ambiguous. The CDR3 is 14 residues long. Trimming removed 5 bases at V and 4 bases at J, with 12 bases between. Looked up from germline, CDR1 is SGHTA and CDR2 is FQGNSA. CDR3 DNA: TGTGCCAGCAGCCCCAACATGGGAAATCAGCCCCAGCATTTT. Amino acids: CASSPNMGNQPQHF.

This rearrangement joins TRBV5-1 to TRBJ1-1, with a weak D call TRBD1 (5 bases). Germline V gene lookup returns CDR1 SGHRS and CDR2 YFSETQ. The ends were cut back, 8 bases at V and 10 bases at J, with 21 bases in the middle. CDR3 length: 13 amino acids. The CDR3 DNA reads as TGCGCCAGGACAAGGGGCGGGGTCAATCGAGCTTTCTTT. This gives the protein CARTRGGVNRAFF.

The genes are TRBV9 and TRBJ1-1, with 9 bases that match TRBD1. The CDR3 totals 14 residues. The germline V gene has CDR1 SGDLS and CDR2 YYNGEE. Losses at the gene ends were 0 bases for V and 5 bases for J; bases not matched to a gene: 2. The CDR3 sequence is CASSVEGQGTEAFF. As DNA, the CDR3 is TGTGCCAGCAGCGTAGAAGGACAGGGGACTGAAGCTTTCTTT.

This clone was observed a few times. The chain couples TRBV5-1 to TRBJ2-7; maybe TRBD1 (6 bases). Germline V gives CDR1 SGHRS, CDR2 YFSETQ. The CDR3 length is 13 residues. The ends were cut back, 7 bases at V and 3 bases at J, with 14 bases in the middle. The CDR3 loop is CASGEQGNYEQYF. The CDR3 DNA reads TGCGCCAGCGGTGAACAGGGAAACTACGAGCAGTACTTC.

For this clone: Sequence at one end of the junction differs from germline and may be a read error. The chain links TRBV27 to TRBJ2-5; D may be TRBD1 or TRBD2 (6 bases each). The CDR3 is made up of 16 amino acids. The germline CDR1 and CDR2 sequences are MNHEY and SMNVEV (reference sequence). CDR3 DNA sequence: TGTGCCAGCAGTATATCCGCGGGACACACGGCGGGGACCCAGTACTTC. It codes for CASSISAGHTAGTQYF.

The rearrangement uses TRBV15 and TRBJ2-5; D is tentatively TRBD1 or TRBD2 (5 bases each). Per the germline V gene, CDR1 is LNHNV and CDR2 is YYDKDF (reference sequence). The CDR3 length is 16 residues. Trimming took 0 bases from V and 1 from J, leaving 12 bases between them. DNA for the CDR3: TGTGCCACCAGCAGAGATGGTACCGGGACCCAAGAGACCCAGTACTTC. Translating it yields CATSRDGTGTQETQYF.

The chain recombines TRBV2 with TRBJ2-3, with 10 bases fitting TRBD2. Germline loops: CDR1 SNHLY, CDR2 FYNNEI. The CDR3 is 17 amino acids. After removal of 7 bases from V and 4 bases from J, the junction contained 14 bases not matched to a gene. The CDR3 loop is CASTSDGTSGMADTQYF. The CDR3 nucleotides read TGTGCCAGCACCTCCGATGGAACTAGCGGGATGGCAGATACGCAGTATTTT.

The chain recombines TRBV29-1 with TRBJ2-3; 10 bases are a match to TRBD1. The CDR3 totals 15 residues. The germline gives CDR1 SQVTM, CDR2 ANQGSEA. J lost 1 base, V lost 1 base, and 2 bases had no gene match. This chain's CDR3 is CSVEGTGGGTDTQYF. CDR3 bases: TGCAGCGTTGAAGGGACAGGGGGAGGCACAGATACGCAGTATTTT.

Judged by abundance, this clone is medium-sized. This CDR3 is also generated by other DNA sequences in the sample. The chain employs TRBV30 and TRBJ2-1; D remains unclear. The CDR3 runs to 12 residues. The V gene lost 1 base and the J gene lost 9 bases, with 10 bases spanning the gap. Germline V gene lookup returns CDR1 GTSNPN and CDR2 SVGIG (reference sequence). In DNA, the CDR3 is TGTGCCTGGAGTGACACGAGCCCTGAGCAGTTCTTC. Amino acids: CAWSDTSPEQFF.

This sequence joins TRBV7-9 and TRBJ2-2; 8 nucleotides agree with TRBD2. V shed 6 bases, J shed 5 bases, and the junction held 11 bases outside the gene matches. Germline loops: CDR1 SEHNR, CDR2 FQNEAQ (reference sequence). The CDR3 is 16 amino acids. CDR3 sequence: CASSSTGTSRTGELFF. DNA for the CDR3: TGTGCCAGCAGTTCTACCGGGACTAGTAGGACCGGGGAGCTGTTTTTT.

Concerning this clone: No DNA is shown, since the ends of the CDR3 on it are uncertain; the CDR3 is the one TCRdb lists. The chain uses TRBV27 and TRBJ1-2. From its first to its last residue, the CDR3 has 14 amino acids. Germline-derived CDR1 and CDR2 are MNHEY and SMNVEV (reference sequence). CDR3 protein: CASSFRGRAVGYTF.

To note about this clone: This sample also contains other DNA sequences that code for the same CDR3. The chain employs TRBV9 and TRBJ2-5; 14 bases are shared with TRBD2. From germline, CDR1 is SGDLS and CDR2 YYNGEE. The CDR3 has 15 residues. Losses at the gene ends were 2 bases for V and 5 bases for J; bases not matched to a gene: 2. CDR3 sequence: CASSVTSGREETQYF. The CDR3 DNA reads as TGTGCCAGCAGCGTGACTAGCGGGAGGGAGGAGACCCAGTACTTC.

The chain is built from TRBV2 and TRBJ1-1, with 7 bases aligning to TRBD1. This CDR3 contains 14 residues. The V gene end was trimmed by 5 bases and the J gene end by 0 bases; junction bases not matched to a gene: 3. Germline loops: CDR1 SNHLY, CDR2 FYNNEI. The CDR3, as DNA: TGTGCCAGCAGTCAGGGGGGCATGAACACTGAAGCTTTCTTT. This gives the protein CASSQGGMNTEAFF.

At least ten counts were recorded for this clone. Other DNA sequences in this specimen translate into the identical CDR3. Here the CDR3 DNA reads TGTGCCAGCAGCCACTCGAGTCAGCAGTACTTC. This sequence encodes CASSHSSQQYF. The rearrangement uses TRBV14 and TRBJ2-7; no firm D call. Germline CDR1 and CDR2: SGHDN and FVKESK. This CDR3 spans 11 amino acids. V was pared by 3 bases and J by 8 bases, with 8 bases between.

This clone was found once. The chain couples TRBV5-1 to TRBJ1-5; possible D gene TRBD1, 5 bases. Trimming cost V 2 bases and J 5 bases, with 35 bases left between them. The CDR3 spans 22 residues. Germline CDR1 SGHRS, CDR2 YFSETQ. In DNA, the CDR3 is TGCGCCAGCAGCTTAGAGAAAACAGCCCCCCCGGACCCGGGGCAGCAAGATCAGCCCCAGCATTTT. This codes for CASSLEKTAPPDPGQQDQPQHF.